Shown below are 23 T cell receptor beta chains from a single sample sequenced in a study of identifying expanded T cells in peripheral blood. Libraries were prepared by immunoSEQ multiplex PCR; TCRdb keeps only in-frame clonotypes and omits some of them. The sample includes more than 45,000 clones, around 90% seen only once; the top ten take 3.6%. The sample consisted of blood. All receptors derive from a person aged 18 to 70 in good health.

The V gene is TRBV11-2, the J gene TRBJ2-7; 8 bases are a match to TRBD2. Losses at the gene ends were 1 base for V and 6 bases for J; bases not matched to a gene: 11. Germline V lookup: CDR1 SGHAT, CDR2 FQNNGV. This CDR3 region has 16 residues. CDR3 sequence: CASSLGPSGLVSEQYF. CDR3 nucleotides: TGTGCCAGCAGCTTAGGTCCCTCGGGACTAGTGAGCGAGCAGTACTTC.

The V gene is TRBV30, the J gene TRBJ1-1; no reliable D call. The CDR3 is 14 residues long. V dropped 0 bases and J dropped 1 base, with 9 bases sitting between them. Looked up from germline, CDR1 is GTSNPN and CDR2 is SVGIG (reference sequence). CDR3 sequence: CAWSVAPENTEAFF. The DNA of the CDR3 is TGTGCCTGGAGTGTCGCGCCGGAGAACACTGAAGCTTTCTTT.

The CDR3 coding sequence is TGTGCCAGCAGTCGAAATAGCGGGGCCAGCACAGATACGCAGTATTTT. Protein sequence: CASSRNSGASTDTQYF. V is TRBV6-6 and J is TRBJ2-3; 8 nucleotides line up with TRBD2. Losses at the gene ends were 5 bases for V and 0 bases for J; bases not matched to a gene: 7. Germline V gives CDR1 MNHNY, CDR2 SVGAGI (reference sequence). There are 16 residues in the CDR3.

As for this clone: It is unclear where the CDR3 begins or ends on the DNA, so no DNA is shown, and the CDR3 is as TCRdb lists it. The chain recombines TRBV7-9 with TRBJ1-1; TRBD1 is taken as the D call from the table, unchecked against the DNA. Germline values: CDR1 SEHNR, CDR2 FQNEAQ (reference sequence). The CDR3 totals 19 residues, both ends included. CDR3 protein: CASSFLWAQGGIMNTEAFF.

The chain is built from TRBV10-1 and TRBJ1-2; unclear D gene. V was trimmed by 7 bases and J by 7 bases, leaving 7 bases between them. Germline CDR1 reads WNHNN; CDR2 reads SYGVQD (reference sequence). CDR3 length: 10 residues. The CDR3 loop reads CASKWGGYTF. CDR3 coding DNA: TGCGCCAGCAAGTGGGGTGGCTACACCTTC.

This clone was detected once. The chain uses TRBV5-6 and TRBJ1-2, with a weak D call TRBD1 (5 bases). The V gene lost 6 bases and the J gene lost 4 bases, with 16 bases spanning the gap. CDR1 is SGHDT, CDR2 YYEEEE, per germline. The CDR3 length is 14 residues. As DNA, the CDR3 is TGTGCCAGCACAGCCGGGACGGCAAGCTATGGCTACACCTTC. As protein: CASTAGTASYGYTF.

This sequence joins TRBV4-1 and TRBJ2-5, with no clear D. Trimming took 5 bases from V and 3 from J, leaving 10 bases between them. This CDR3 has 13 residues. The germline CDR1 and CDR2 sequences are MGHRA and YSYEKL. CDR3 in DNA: TGCGCCAGCAGCGTGGTTAGAAAAGAGACCCAGTACTTC. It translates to CASSVVRKETQYF.

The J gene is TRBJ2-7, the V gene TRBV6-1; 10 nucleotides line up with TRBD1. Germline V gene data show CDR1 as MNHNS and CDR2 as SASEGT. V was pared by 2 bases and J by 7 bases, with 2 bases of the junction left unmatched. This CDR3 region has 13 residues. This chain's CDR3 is CASSEWTGGEQYF. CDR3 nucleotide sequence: TGTGCCAGCAGTGAATGGACAGGGGGAGAGCAGTACTTC.

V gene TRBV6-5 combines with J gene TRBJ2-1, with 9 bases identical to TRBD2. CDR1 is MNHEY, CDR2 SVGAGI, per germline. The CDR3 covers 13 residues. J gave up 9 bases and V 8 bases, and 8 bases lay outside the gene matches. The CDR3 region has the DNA TGTGCCAGCTTTCGCGGCGGGAGGGTTGAGCAGTTCTTC. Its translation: CASFRGGRVEQFF.

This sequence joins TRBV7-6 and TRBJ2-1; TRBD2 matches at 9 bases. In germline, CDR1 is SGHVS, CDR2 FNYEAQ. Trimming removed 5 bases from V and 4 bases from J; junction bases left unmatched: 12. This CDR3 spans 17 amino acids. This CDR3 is CASSLQAAGGIYNEQFF. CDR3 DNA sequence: TGTGCCAGCAGCCTACAAGCGGCGGGGGGGATATACAATGAGCAGTTCTTC.

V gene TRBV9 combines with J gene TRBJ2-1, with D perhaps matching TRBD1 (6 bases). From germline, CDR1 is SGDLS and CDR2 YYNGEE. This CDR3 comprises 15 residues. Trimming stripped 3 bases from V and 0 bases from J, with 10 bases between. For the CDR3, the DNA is TGTGCCAGCAGCGAAGCGGACAGCTCCTACAATGAGCAGTTCTTC. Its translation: CASSEADSSYNEQFF.

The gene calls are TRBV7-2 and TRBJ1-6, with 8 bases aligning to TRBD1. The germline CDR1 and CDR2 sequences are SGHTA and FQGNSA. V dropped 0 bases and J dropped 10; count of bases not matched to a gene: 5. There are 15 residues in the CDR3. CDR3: CASSLAPGQGSPLHF. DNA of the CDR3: TGTGCCAGCAGCTTAGCGCCTGGACAGGGATCACCCCTCCACTTT.

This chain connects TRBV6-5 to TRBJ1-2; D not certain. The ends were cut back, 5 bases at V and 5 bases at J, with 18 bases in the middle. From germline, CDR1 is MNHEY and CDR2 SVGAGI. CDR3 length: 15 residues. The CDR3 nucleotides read TGTGCCAGCAGTCATGGACCGCGACCCCCTTATGGCTACACCTTC. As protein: CASSHGPRPPYGYTF.

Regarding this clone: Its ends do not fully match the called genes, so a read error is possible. In nucleotides, the CDR3 is TGTGCTAGCAGCAAGGACAGGATGTCCTACAATGAGCAGTTCTTC. This gives the protein CASSKDRMSYNEQFF. This chain joins TRBV7-7 and TRBJ2-1, with 7 bases identical to TRBD1. Germline-derived CDR1 and CDR2 are SSHAT and FNYEAQ (reference sequence). This CDR3 is built from 15 residues.

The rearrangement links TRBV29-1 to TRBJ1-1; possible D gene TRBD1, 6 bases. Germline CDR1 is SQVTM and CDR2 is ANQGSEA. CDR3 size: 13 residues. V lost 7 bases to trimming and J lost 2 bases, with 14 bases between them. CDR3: CSAQGSTNTEAFF. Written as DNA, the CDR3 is TGCAGCGCGCAGGGGTCTACAAACACTGAAGCTTTCTTT.

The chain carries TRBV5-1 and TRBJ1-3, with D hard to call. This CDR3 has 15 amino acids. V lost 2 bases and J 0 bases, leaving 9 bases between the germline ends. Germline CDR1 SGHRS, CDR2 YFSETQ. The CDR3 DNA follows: TGCGCCAGCAGCTTAGGCGACACCTCTGGAAACACCATATATTTT. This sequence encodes CASSLGDTSGNTIYF.

The CDR3 sequence: CASRRDRGRDYEQYF. The CDR3 DNA sequence: TGTGCCAGCAGGCGAGACAGGGGAAGAGACTACGAGCAGTACTTC. The V and J genes are TRBV6-5 and TRBJ2-7; 8 bases fit TRBD1. Trimming took 6 bases from V and 3 from J; bases not matched to a gene: 10. From germline, CDR1 is MNHEY and CDR2 SVGAGI. The CDR3 is made up of 15 amino acids.

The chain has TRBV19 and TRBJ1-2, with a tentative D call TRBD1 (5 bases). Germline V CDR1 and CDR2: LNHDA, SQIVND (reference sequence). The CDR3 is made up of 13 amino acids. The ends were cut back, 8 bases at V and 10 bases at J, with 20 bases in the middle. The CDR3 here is CASSPTEPSNYTF. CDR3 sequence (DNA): TGTGCCAGTTCTCCGACAGAACCATCTAACTACACCTTC.

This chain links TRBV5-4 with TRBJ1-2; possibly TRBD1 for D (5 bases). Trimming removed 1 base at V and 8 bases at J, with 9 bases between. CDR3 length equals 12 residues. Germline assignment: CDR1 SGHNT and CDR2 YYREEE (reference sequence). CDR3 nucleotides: TGTGCCAGCAGCTTGCAGGGCATCGGCTACACCTTC. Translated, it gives CASSLQGIGYTF.

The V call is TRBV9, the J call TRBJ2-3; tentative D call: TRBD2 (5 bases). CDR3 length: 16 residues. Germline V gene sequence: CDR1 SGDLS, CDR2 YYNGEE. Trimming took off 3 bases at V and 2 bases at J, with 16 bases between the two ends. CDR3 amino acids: CASSAKLDPYTDTQYF. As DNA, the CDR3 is TGTGCCAGCAGCGCCAAACTAGACCCGTACACAGATACGCAGTATTTT.

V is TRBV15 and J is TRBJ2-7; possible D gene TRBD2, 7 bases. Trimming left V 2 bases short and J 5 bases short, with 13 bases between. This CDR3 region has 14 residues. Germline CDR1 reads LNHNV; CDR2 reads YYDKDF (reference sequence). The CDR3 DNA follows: TGTGCCACCAGCAGACCCGGGGGGCGGGACGAGCAGTACTTC. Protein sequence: CATSRPGGRDEQYF. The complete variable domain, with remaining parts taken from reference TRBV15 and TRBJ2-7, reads DAMVIQNPRYQVTQFGKPVTLSCSQTLNHNVMYWYQQKSSQAPKLLFHYYDKDFNNEADTPDNFQSRRPNTSFCFLDIRSPGLGDTAMYLCATSRPGGRDEQYFGPGTRLTVT.

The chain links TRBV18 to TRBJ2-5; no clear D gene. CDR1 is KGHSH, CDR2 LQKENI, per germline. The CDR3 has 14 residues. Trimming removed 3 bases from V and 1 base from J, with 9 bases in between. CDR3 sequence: CASSPNSLQETQYF. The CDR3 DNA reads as TGTGCCAGCTCACCCAACAGCCTCCAAGAGACCCAGTACTTC.

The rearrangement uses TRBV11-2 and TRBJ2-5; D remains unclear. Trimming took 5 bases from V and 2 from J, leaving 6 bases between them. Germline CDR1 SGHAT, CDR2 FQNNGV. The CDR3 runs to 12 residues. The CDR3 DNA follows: TGTGCCAGCAGCCCCTCTCAAGAGACCCAGTACTTC. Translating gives CASSPSQETQYF.